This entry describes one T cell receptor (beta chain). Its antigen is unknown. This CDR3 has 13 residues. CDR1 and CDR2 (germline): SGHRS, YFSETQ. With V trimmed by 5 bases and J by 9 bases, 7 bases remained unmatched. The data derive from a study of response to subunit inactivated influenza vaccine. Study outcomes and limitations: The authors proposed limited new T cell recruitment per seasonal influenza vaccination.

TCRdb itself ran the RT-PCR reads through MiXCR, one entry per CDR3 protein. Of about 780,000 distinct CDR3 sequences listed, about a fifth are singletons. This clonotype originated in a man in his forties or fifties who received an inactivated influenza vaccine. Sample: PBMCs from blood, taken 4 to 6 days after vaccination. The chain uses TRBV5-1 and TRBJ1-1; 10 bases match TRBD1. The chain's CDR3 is CASSSRDRGQAFF. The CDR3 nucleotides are TGCGCCAGCAGTTCCCGGGACAGGGGACAAGCTTTCTTT. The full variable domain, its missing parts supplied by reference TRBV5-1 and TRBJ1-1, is KAGVTQTPRYLIKTRGQQVTLSCSPISGHRSVSWYQQTPGQGLQFLFEYFSETQRNKGNFPGRFSGRQFSNSRSEMNVSTLELGDSALYLCASSSRDRGQAFFGQGTRLTVV.